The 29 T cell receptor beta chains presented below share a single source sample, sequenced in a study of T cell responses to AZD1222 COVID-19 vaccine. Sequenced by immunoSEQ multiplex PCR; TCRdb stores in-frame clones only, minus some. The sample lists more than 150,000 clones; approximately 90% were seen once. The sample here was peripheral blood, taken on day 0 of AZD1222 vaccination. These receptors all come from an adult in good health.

The CDR3 protein is CASSSELDRKLTYEQYF. In DNA, the CDR3 is TGTGCCAGCAGTTCTGAACTCGACAGGAAACTAACCTACGAGCAGTACTTC. This chain links TRBV28 with TRBJ2-7, with a weak D call TRBD1 (6 bases). The CDR3 loop spans 17 amino acids. The germline gives CDR1 MDHEN, CDR2 SYDVKM. The V end lost 4 bases, the J end lost 2 bases, and 21 bases lay between the germline ends.

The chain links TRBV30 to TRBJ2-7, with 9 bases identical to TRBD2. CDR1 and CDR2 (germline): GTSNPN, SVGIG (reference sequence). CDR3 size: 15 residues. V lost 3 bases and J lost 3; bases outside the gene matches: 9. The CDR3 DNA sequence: TGTGCCTGGAGCCTATTGGTAGCGGGAGTCTACGAGCAGTACTTC. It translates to CAWSLLVAGVYEQYF.

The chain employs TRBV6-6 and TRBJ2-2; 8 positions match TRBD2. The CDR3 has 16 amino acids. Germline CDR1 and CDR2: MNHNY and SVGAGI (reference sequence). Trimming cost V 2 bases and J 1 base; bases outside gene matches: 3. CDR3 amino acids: CASSYARGGNTGELFF. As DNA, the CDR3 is TGTGCCAGCAGTTACGCCCGGGGGGGGAACACCGGGGAGCTGTTTTTT.

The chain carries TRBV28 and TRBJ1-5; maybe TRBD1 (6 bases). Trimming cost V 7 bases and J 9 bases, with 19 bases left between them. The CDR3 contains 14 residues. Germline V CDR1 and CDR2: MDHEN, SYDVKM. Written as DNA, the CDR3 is TGTGCCAGCAATCCGTGGGGGGCCCCCAGGCCCCAGCATTTT. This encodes CASNPWGAPRPQHF.

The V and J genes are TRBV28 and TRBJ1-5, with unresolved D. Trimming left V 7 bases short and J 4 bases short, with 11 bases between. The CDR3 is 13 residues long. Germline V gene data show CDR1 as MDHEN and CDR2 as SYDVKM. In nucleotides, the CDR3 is TGTGCCAGCAATTTTGGCAGTAATCAGCCCCAGCATTTT. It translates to CASNFGSNQPQHF.

The CDR3 sequence is CAWSDGTRNTGELFF. CDR3 DNA sequence: TGTGCCTGGAGTGACGGGACTAGAAACACCGGGGAGCTGTTTTTT. The V and J genes are TRBV30 and TRBJ2-2, with 8 bases lining up with TRBD2. The V gene end was trimmed by 1 base and the J gene end by 2 bases; junction bases not matched to a gene: 3. The germline V gene encodes CDR1 GTSNPN and CDR2 SVGIG (reference sequence). The CDR3 covers 15 residues.

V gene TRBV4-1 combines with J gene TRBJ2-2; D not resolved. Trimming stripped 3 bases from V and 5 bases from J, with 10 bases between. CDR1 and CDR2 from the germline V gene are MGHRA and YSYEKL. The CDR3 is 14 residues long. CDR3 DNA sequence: TGCGCCAGCAGCCACCCAGCCCGTACCGGGGAGCTGTTTTTT. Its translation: CASSHPARTGELFF.

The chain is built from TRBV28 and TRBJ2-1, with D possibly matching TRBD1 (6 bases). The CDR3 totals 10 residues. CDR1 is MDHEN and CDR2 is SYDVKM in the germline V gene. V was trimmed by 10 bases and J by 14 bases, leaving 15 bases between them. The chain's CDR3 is CATVDSSEFF. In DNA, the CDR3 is TGTGCCACCGTGGACAGTTCCGAGTTCTTC.

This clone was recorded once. The CDR3 sequence: CASSAGTSGAPLTKNIQYF. CDR3 sequence (DNA): TGTGCCAGCAGCGCTGGGACTAGCGGGGCACCTTTAACCAAAAACATTCAGTACTTC. The chain couples TRBV9 to TRBJ2-4, with 13 bases matching TRBD2. Looked up from germline, CDR1 is SGDLS and CDR2 is YYNGEE. The CDR3 loop spans 19 amino acids. The V segment lost 3 bases and the J segment 2 bases; nucleotides outside the gene matches: 11. Filled out from reference TRBV9 and TRBJ2-4, the complete variable domain reads DSGVTQTPKHLITATGQRVTLRCSPRSGDLSVYWYQQSLDQGLQFLIQYYNGEERAKGNILERFSAQQFPDLHSELNLSSLELGDSALYFCASSAGTSGAPLTKNIQYFGAGTRLSVL.

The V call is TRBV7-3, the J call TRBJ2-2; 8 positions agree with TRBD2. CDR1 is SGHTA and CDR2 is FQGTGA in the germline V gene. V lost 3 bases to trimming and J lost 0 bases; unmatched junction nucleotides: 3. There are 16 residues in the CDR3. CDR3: CASSFGGRTNTGELFF. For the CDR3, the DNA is TGTGCCAGCAGCTTTGGCGGGAGGACGAACACCGGGGAGCTGTTTTTT.

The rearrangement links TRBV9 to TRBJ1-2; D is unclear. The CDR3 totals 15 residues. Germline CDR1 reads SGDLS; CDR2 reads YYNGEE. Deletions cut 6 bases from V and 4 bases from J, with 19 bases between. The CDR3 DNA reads TGTGCCAGCAAGAAGGAAGGTGGAATAAGCTATGGCTACACCTTC. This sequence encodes CASKKEGGISYGYTF.

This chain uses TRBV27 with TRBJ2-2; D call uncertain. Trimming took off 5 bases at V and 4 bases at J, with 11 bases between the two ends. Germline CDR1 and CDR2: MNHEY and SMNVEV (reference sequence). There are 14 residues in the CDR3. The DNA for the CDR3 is TGTGCCAGCAGTCTGGCGATGCGCACCGGGGAGCTGTTTTTT. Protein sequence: CASSLAMRTGELFF.

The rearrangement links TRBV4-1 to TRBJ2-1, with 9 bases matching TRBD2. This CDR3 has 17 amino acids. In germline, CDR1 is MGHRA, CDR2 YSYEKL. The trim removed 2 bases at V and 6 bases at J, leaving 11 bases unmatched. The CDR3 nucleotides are TGCGCCAGCAGCCAACTAGCGGGGACGTCCTCGGGCAATGAGCAGTTCTTC. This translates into CASSQLAGTSSGNEQFF.

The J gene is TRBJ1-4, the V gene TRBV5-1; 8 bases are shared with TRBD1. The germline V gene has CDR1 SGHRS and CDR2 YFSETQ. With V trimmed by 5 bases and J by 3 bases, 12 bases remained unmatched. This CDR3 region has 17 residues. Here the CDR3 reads CASSRTGGAGANEKLFF. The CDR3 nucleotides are TGCGCCAGCAGTCGTACAGGGGGAGCCGGGGCTAATGAAAAACTGTTTTTT.

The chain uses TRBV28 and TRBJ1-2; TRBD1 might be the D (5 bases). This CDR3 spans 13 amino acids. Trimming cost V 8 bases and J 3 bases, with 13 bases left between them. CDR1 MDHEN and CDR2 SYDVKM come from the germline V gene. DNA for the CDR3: TGTGCCAGCCATCAGGCACAGGACTATGGCTACACCTTC. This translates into CASHQAQDYGYTF.

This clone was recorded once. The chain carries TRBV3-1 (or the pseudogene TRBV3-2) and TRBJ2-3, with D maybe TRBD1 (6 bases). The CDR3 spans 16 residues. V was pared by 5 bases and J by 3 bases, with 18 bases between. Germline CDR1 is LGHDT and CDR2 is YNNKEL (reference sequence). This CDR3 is CASSALKGVVTDTQYF. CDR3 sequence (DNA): TGTGCCAGCAGCGCCCTCAAGGGGGTTGTGACAGATACGCAGTATTTT.

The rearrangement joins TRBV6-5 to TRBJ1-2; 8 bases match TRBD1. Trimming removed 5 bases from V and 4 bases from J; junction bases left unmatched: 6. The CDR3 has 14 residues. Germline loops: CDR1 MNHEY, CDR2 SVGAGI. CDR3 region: CASSKTGGTYGYTF. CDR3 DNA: TGTGCCAGCAGTAAAACAGGGGGTACCTATGGCTACACCTTC.

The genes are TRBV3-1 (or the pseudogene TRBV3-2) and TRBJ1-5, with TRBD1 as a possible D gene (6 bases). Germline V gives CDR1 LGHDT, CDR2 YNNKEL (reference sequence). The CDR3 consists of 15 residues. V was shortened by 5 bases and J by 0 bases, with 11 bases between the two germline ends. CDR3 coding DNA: TGTGCCAGCAGCTCCACAGGGAATAGCAATCAGCCCCAGCATTTT. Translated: CASSSTGNSNQPQHF.

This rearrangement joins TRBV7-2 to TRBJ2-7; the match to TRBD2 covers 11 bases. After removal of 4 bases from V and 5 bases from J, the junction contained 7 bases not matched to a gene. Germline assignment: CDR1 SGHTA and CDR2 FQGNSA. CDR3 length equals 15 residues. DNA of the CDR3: TGTGCCAGCAGCTCTACTAGCGGGAGTTTGAACGAGCAGTACTTC. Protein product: CASSSTSGSLNEQYF.

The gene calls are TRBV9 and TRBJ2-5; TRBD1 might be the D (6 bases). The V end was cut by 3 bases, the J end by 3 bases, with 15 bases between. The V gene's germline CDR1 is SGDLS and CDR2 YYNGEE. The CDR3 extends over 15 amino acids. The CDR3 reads CASSALEQGKETQYF. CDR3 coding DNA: TGTGCCAGCAGCGCCCTAGAACAGGGAAAAGAGACCCAGTACTTC.

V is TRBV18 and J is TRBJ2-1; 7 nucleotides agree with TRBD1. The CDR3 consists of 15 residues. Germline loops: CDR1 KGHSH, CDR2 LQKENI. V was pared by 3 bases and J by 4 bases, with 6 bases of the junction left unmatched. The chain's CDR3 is CASSPEGATYNEQFF. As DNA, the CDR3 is TGTGCCAGCTCACCTGAGGGGGCGACTTACAATGAGCAGTTCTTC.

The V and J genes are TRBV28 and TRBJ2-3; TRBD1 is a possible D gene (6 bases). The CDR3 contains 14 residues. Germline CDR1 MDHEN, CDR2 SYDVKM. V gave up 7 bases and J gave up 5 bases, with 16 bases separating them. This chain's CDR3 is CASTQGGAVDTQYF. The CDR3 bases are TGTGCCAGCACTCAAGGGGGTGCTGTAGATACGCAGTATTTT.

CDR3 amino acids: CASSLGVNQPQHF. The CDR3 DNA sequence: TGTGCCAGCAGCTTAGGGGTCAATCAGCCCCAGCATTTT. The chain carries TRBV7-2 and TRBJ1-5; D uncertain. CDR1 and CDR2 (germline): SGHTA, FQGNSA. V dropped 1 base and J dropped 3 bases, with 4 bases sitting between them. The CDR3 runs 13 residues.

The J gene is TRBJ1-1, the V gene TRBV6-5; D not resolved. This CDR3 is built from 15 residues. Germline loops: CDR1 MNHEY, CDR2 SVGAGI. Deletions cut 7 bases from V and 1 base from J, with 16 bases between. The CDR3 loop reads CASTRRRDPNTEAFF. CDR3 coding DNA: TGTGCCAGCACTCGACGGCGGGATCCGAACACTGAAGCTTTCTTT.

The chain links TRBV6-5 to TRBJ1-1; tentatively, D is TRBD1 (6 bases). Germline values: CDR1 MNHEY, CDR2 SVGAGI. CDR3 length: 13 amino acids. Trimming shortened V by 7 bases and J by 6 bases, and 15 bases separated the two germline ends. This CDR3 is CASTKTGLSEAFF. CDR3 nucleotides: TGTGCCAGCACCAAAACAGGGTTGTCTGAAGCTTTCTTT.

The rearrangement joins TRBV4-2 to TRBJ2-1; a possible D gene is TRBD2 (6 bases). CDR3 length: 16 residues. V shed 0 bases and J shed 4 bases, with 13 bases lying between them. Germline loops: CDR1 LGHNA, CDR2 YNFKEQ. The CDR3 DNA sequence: TGTGCCAGCAGCCAAGACCGGGACTCGAGTTACAATGAGCAGTTCTTC. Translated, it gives CASSQDRDSSYNEQFF.

The CDR3: CASSKISSYNEQFF. The DNA for the CDR3 is TGTGCCAGCAGTAAGATAAGCTCCTACAATGAGCAGTTCTTC. The rearrangement links TRBV6-6 to TRBJ2-1; no clear D. V was clipped by 5 bases and J by 0 bases, with 8 bases between them. This CDR3 is 14 amino acids long. Germline V gives CDR1 MNHNY, CDR2 SVGAGI (reference sequence).

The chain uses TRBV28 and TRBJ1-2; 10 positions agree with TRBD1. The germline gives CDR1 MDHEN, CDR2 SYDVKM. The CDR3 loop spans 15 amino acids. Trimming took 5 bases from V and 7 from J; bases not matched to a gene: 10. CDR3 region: CASSLPGTGAFGYTF. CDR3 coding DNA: TGTGCCAGCAGTCTTCCCGGGACAGGGGCCTTTGGCTACACCTTC.

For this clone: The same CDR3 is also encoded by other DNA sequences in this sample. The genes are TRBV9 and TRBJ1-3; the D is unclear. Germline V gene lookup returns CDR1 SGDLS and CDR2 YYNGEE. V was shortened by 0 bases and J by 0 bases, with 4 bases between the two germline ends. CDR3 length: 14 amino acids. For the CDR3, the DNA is TGTGCCAGCAGCGTAGCGAGCTCTGGAAACACCATATATTTT. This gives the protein CASSVASSGNTIYF.